Given below is one TCR beta chain in context. The junction and the germline gene differ at one end; a read error may be behind it. TCRbeta libraries were built with three rounds of nested PCR, modified from ARM-PCR. A single record per CDR3 protein comes from TCRdb applying MiXCR to the multiplex PCR reads. The data show more than 120,000 distinct CDR3 sequences, around 61% seen once. The CDR3 consists of 14 residues. No cell sorting was done before RNA was extracted from the tissue. This sample is drawn from a study of tumor and adjacent non-tumor tissue in lung cancer. The sequence came from a man aged 55 to 70 with small cell lung cancer. The chain has TRBV12-3 or TRBV12-4 and TRBJ2-2; perhaps D is TRBD1 or TRBD2 (6 bases each). The sample consisted of lung tumor tissue. DNA of the CDR3: TGTGCCAGGAGTTCCCGGGGGCACACCGGGGAGCTGTTTTTT. Its protein product is CARSSRGHTGELFF.